This TCR beta chain was sequenced for a study of blood T cell repertoires in COVID-19. Turning to the study itself: The United States, Italy and Spain supplied acute and convalescent COVID-19 samples.

Trimming pared 1 base from V and 2 bases from J, leaving 12 bases between. The CDR3 is made up of 15 amino acids. Germline CDR1 and CDR2: LNHDA and SQIVND (reference sequence). TCRdb keeps only in-frame clones here, not all; method: immunoSEQ multiplex PCR. The table lists about 150,000 clones, approximately 86% of them singletons. The sequenced material came from PBMCs or T cells enriched from blood (not recorded which). The chain couples TRBV19 to TRBJ2-7; TRBD2 might be the D (6 bases). This TCR came from a woman aged 40 to 49 who had recovered from COVID-19. The CDR3 protein is CASSIGSGPTYEQYF. DNA for the CDR3: TGTGCCAGTAGTATAGGAAGCGGGCCCACCTACGAGCAGTACTTC.